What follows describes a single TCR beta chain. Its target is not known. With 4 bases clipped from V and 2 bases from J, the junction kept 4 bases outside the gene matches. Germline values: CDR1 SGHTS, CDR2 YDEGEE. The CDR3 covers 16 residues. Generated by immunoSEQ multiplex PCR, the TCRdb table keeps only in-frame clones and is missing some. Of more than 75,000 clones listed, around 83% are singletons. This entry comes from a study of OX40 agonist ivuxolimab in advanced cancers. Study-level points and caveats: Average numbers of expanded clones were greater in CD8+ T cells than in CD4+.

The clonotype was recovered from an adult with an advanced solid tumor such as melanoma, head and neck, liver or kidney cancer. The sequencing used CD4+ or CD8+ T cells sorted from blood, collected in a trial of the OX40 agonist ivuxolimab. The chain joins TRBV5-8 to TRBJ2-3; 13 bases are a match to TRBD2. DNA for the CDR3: TGTGCCAGCAGCGCTGGACTAGCGGGAGACACAGATACGCAGTATTTT. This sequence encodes CASSAGLAGDTDTQYF.